The 5 T cell receptor beta chains below all came from one sample that was sequenced in a study of CD8 T cells in ankylosing spondylitis. TCRdb reprocessed the 5' RACE reads with MiXCR, giving one entry per CDR3 protein. The table records almost 30,000 distinct CDR3 sequences, about 5.3% of them present only once. The sample taken for sequencing was blood, either unsorted or a sorted T cell fraction (not recorded which). The source of these receptors is a female donor with ankylosing spondylitis or in good health (not recorded which).

This clonotype was recorded at least ten times. V usage is TRBV9 and J usage is TRBJ1-3; weak D call: TRBD1 (6 bases). The CDR3 covers 18 residues. The V end lost 0 bases, the J end lost 1 base, and 17 bases lay between the germline ends. Germline CDR1 and CDR2: SGDLS and YYNGEE. The CDR3 bases are TGTGCCAGCAGCGTAGCGATCGGGACAACTTCTTCTGGAAACACCATATATTTT. This translates into CASSVAIGTTSSGNTIYF.

The chain couples TRBV6-4 to TRBJ2-7; tentatively, D is TRBD1 (6 bases). The CDR3 runs 14 residues. Trimming took off 0 bases at V and 2 bases at J, with 8 bases between the two ends. CDR1 MRHNA and CDR2 SNTAGT come from the germline V gene. The CDR3 protein is CASSDSEGAYEQYF. CDR3 sequence (DNA): TGTGCCAGCAGTGACTCCGAGGGGGCCTACGAGCAGTACTTC.

This clonotype was observed at least ten times. The chain joins TRBV9 to TRBJ1-2; no firm D call. The V end lost 0 bases, the J end lost 13 bases, and 13 bases lay between the germline ends. The CDR3 runs 12 residues. Germline values: CDR1 SGDLS, CDR2 YYNGEE. The CDR3 bases are TGTGCCAGCAGCGTAGGAGTTTCGGTTACCACCTTC. Translation: CASSVGVSVTTF. Full variable domain (remainder filled in from reference TRBV9 and TRBJ1-2): DSGVTQTPKHLITATGQRVTLRCSPRSGDLSVYWYQQSLDQGLQFLIQYYNGEERAKGNILERFSAQQFPDLHSELNLSSLELGDSALYFCASSVGVSVTTFGSGTRLTVV.

This clonotype was picked up many times. This chain connects TRBV9 to TRBJ1-1; possibly TRBD1 for D (6 bases). The CDR3 is made up of 14 amino acids. Between the trimmed V and J ends, which lost 3 bases and 4 bases, there was a span of 13 bases. CDR1 SGDLS and CDR2 YYNGEE come from the germline V gene. The CDR3 DNA sequence: TGTGCCAGCAGCGCTGACAGGATAGGCACTGAAGCTTTCTTT. Translating it yields CASSADRIGTEAFF.

This clonotype was seen ten or more times. This rearrangement joins TRBV9 to TRBJ2-5; 7 bases agree with TRBD2. V shed 0 bases, J shed 1 base, and the junction held 6 bases outside the gene matches. The CDR3 covers 16 residues. Germline V lookup: CDR1 SGDLS, CDR2 YYNGEE. CDR3 in amino acids: CASSVDQRDFQETQYF. DNA of the CDR3: TGTGCCAGCAGCGTAGACCAGCGGGACTTCCAAGAGACCCAGTACTTC. The whole variable domain, remainder taken from reference TRBV9 and TRBJ2-5, is DSGVTQTPKHLITATGQRVTLRCSPRSGDLSVYWYQQSLDQGLQFLIQYYNGEERAKGNILERFSAQQFPDLHSELNLSSLELGDSALYFCASSVDQRDFQETQYFGPGTRLLVL.